The entry below describes one T cell receptor (beta chain). The sample belongs to a study of T cell responses to AZD1222 COVID-19 vaccine. Germline loops: CDR1 SGDLS, CDR2 YYNGEE. The trim removed 5 bases at V and 0 bases at J, leaving 8 bases unmatched. The CDR3 has 16 amino acids. The repertoire was sequenced with immunoSEQ multiplex PCR; TCRdb's copy has only in-frame clones and lacks some. The table lists roughly 130,000 clones, around 90% of them singletons. The chain is built from TRBV9 and TRBJ1-2, with 9 bases fitting TRBD1. The receptor's source is an adult who received the MenACWY meningococcal vaccine as a control. The input for sequencing was peripheral blood, taken 28 days after the second dose of the MenACWY control vaccine. CDR3 in amino acids: CASSADRGATNYGYTF. CDR3 DNA: TGTGCCAGCAGTGCGGACAGGGGCGCGACTAACTATGGCTACACCTTC.